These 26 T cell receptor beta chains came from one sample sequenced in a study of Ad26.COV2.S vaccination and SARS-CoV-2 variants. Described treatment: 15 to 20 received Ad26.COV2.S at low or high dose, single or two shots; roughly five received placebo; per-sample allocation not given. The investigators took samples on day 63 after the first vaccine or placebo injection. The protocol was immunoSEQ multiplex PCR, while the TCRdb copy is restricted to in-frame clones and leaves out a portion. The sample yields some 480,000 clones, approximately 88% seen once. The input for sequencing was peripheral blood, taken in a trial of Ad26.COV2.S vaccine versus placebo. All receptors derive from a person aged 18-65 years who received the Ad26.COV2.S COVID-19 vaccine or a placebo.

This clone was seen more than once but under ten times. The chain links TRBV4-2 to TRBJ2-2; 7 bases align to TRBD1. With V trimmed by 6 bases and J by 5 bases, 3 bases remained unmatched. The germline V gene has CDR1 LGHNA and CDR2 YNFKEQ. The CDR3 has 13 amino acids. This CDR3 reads CASRTGQTGELFF. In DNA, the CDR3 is TGTGCCAGCAGGACAGGGCAAACCGGGGAGCTGTTTTTT.

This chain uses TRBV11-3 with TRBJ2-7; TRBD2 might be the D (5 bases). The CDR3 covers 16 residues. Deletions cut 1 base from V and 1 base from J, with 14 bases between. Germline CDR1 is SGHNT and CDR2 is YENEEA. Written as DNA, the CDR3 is TGTGCCAGCAGCTTAGGGGATCAAACGGGGTCCTACGAGCAGTACTTC. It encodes CASSLGDQTGSYEQYF.

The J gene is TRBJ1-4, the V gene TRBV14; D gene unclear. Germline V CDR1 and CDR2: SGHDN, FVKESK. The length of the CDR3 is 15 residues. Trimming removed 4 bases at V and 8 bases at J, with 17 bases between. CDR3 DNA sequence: TGTGCCAGCAGCCCGGCGCGGAGGTTACGCGAAAAACTGTTTTTT. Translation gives CASSPARRLREKLFF.

DNA of the CDR3: TGTGCCAGCAGCCCCCTGCGGGGGAACTACAATGAGCAGTTCTTC. It codes for CASSPLRGNYNEQFF. J is TRBJ2-1 and V is TRBV7-9, with 7 bases lining up with TRBD2. V dropped 5 bases and J dropped 3; count of bases not matched to a gene: 7. This CDR3 spans 15 amino acids. Germline CDR1 SEHNR, CDR2 FQNEAQ (reference sequence).

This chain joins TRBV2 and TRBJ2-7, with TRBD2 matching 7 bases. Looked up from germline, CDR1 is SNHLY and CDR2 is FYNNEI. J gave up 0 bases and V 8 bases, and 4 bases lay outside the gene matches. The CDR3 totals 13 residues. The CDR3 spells CASAPSGSYEQYF. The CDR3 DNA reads TGTGCCAGCGCCCCTAGCGGCTCCTACGAGCAGTACTTC.

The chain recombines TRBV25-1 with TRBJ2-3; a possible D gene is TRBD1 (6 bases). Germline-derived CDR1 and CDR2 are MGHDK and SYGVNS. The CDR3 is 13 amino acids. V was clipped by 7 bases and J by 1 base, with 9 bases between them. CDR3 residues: CASNRQGTDTQYF. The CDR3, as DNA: TGTGCCAGCAACCGACAGGGCACAGATACGCAGTATTTT.

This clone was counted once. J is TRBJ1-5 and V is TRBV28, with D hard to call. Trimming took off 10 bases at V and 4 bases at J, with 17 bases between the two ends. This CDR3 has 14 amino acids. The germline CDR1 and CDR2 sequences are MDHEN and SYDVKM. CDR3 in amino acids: CATLSPAPNQPQHF. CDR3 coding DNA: TGTGCCACCCTCTCTCCAGCACCAAATCAGCCCCAGCATTTT.

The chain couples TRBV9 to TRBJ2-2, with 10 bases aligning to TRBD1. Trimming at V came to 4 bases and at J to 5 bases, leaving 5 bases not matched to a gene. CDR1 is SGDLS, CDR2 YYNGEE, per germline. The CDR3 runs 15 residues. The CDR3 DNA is TGTGCCAGCAGCCCGTGGACAGGGGGGACCGGGGAGCTGTTTTTT. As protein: CASSPWTGGTGELFF.

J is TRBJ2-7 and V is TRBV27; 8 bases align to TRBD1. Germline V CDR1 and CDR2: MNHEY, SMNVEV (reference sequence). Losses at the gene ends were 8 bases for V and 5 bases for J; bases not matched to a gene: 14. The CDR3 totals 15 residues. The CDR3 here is CASVRAGTGNHEQYF. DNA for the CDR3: TGTGCCAGCGTAAGGGCCGGGACAGGTAACCACGAGCAGTACTTC.

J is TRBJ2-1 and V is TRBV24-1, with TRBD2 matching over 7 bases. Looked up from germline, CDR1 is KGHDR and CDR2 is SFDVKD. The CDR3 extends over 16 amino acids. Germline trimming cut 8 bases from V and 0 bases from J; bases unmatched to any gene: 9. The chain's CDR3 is CATKVLALSSYNEQFF. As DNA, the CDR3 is TGTGCCACCAAGGTACTAGCGTTAAGCTCCTACAATGAGCAGTTCTTC.

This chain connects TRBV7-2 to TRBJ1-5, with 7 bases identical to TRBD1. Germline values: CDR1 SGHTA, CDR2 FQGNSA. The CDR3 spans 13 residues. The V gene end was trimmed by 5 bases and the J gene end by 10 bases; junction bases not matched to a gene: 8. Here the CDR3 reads CASSLGQYNPQHF. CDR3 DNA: TGTGCCAGCAGCCTGGGACAGTATAATCCCCAGCATTTT.

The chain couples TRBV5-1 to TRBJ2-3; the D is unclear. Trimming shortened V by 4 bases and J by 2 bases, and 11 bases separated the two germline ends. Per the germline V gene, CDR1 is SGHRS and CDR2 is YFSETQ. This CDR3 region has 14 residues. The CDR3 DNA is TGCGCCAGCAGCCCACCTACTTCCACAGATACGCAGTATTTT. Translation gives CASSPPTSTDTQYF.

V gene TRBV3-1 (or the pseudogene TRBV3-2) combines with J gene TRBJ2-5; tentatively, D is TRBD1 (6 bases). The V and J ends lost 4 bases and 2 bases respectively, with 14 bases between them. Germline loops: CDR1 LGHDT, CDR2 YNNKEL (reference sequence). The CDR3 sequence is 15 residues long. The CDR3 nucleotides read TGTGCCAGCAGCCCCAGCAGGGGTTTGCAAGAGACCCAGTACTTC. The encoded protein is CASSPSRGLQETQYF.

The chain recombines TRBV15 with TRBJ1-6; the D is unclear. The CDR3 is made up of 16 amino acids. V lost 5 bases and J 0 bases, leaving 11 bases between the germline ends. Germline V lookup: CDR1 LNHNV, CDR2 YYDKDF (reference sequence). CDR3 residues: CATSVDLGSYNSPLHF. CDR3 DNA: TGTGCCACCAGCGTAGACCTTGGCTCCTATAATTCACCCCTCCACTTT.

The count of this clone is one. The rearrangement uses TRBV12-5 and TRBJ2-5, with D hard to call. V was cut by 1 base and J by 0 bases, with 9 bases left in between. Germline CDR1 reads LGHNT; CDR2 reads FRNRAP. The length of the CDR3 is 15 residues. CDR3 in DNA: TGTGCTAGTGGTTTGGGCGTTTCAAACCAAGAGACCCAGTACTTC. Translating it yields CASGLGVSNQETQYF.

CDR3 sequence: CAWSHTVNYGYTF. The CDR3 coding sequence is TGTGCCTGGAGTCACACGGTTAACTATGGCTACACCTTC. The chain couples TRBV30 to TRBJ1-2; D uncertain. From germline, CDR1 is GTSNPN and CDR2 SVGIG (reference sequence). V shed 2 bases and J shed 1 base, with 8 bases lying between them. The CDR3 sequence is 13 residues long.

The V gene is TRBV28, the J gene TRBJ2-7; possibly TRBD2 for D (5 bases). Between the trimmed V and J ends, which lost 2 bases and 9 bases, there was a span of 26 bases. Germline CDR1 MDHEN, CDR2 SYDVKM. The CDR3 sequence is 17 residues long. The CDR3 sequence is CASSLQLPTDGGLGQYF. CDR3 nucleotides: TGTGCCAGCAGTTTACAGCTCCCGACCGACGGAGGTCTTGGGCAGTACTTC. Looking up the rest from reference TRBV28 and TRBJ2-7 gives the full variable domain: DVKVTQSSRYLVKRTGEKVFLECVQDMDHENMFWYRQDPGLGLRLIYFSYDVKMKEKGDIPEGYSVSREKKERFSLILESASTNQTSMYLCASSLQLPTDGGLGQYFGPGTRLTVT.

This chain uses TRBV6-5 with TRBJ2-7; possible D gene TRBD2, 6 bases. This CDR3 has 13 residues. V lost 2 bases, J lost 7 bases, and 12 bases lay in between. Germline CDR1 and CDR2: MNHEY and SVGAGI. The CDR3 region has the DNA TGTGCCAGCAGTTACGATGCGGGGCTTGAGCAGTACTTC. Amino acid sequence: CASSYDAGLEQYF.

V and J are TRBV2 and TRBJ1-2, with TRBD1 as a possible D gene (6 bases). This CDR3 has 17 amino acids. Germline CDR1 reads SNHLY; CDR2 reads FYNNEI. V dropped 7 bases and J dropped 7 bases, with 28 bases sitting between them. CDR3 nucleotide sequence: TGTGCCAGCATTAGATCCTTAATGGGGGGCAGAGGCACTGGCTACACCTTC. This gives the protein CASIRSLMGGRGTGYTF.

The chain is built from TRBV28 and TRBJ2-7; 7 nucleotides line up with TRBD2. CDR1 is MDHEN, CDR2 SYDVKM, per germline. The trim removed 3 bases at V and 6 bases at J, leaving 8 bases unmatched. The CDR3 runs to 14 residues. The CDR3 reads CASSLAGAVGEQYF. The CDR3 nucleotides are TGTGCCAGCAGTTTGGCGGGAGCGGTGGGCGAGCAGTACTTC.

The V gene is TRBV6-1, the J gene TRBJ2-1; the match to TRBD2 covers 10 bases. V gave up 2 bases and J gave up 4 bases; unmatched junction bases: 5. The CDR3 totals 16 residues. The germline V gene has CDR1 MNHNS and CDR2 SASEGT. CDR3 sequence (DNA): TGTGCCAGCAGTGAAACCGAACTAGCGGGGTACAATGAGCAGTTCTTC. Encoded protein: CASSETELAGYNEQFF.

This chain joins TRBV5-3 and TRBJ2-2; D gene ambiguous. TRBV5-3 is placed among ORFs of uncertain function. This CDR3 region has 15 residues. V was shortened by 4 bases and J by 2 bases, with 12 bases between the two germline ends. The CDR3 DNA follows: TGTGCCAGAAGCCTGGCAGCGATCAACACCGGGGAGCTGTTTTTT. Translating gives CARSLAAINTGELFF.

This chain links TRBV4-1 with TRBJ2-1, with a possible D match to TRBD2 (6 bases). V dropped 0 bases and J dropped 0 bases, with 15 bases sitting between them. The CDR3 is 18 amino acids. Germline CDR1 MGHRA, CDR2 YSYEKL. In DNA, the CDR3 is TGCGCCAGCAGCCAAGAAGGCGGACTAACATCCTCCTACAATGAGCAGTTCTTC. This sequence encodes CASSQEGGLTSSYNEQFF.

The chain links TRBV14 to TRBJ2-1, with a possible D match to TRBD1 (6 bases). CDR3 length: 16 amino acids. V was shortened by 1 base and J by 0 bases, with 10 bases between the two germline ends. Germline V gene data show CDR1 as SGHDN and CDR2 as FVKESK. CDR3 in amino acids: CASSQGGLHSYNEQFF. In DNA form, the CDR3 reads TGTGCCAGCAGCCAAGGGGGGCTGCACTCCTACAATGAGCAGTTCTTC.

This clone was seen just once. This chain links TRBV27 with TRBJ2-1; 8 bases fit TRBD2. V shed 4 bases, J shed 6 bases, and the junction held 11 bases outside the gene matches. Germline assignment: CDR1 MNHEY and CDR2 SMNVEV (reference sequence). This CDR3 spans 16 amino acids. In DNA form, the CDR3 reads TGTGCCAGCAGTTCCCGCCCGGGACTAGGGATCAATGAGCAGTTCTTC. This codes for CASSSRPGLGINEQFF.

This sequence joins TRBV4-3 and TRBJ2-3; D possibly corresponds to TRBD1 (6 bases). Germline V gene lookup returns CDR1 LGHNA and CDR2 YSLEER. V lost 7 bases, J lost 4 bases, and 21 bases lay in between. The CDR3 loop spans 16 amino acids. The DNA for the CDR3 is TGCGCCAGCACAAACAGGGTAAAAAGGGGCCCAGATACGCAGTATTTT. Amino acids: CASTNRVKRGPDTQYF.